This TCR beta chain comes out of a study of T cells after yellow fever vaccination. TCRdb re-derived calls from the 5' RACE reads in MiXCR, one entry per CDR3 protein. The sample lists approximately 600,000 distinct CDR3 sequences; roughly an eighth were seen once. The clonotype originates from a man aged 25-40 years who received the YFV17D yellow fever vaccine. The sequencing used PBMCs, collected on the day of the yellow fever booster vaccination.

In DNA, the CDR3 is TGTGCCAGCTCTCTCTCTGGGCCAGCGAACTATGGCTACACCTTC. Amino acids: CASSLSGPANYGYTF. The chain recombines TRBV18 with TRBJ1-2; D not certain. V shed 6 bases and J shed 2 bases, with 16 bases lying between them. The germline V gene encodes CDR1 KGHSH and CDR2 LQKENI. The CDR3 has 15 amino acids.